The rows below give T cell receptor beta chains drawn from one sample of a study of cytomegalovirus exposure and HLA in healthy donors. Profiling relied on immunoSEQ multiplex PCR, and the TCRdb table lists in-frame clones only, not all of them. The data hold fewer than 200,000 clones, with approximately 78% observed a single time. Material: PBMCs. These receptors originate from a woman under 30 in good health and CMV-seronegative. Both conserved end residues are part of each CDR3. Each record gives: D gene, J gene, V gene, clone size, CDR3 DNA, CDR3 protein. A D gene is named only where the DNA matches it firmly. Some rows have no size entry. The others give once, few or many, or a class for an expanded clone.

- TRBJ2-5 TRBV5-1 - TGCGCCAGCAGCTTGGCCAATGTGGGGGGAACAATGATCCGATACTTC CASSLANVGGTMIRYF
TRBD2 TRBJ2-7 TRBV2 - TGTGCCAGCAGTGGACTTAGCGGGAGGGCTTTCTACGAGCAGTACTTC CASSGLSGRAFYEQYF
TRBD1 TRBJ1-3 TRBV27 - TGTGCCAGCAGTCACGAACCGGGGACAGGGGGAATGTCGGGAAACACCATATATTTT CASSHEPGTGGMSGNTIYF
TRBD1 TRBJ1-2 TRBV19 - TGTGCCAGTACCCGACAGGGGACGACTAACTATGGCTACACCTTC CASTRQGTTNYGYTF
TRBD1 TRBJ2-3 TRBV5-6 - TGTGCCAGCAGTCAAAGGACAGGGGGCTGGACAGATACGCAGTATTTT CASSQRTGGWTDTQYF
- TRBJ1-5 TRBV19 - TGTGCCAGTAGTATAGCCCAACAGGACAATCAGCCCCAGCATTTT CASSIAQQDNQPQHF
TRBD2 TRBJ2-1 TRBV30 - TGTGCCTGGAATCGTGGACTAGCGGGGGGGAATGAGCAGTTCTTC CAWNRGLAGGNEQFF
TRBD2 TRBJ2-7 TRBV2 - TGTGCCAGCATTGGGGACTACTCCTCCGAGCAGTACTTC CASIGDYSSEQYF
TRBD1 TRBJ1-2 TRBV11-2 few TGTGCCAGCAGCCCTTCCGGGACAGGGGGAGAAATCTATGGCTACACCTTC CASSPSGTGGEIYGYTF
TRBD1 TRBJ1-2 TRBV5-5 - TGTGCCAGCAGCTTGGAAACACAGGGGCACTATGGCTACACCTTC CASSLETQGHYGYTF
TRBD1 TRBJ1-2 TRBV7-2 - TGTGCCAGCCGGACAGGGGGCGATGGCTACACCTTC CASRTGGDGYTF
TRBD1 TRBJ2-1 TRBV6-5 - TGTGCCAGCAGTTATTTTGGGACAGCCTCCAAGGATGAGCAGTTCTTC CASSYFGTASKDEQFF
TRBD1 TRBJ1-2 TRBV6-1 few TGTGCCAGCTACGGACAGGGCTATGGCTACACCTTC CASYGQGYGYTF
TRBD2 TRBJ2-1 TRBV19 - TGTGCCAGTAGTTTTAGCGGGAAAGGGGACAATGAGCAGTTCTTC CASSFSGKGDNEQFF
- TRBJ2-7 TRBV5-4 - TGTGCCAGCAGCTTGGTATCGGGGTACGAGCAGTACTTC CASSLVSGYEQYF
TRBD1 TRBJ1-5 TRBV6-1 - TGTGCCAGCAGCGGACAGGGGGACAGTCAGCCCCAGCATTTT CASSGQGDSQPQHF
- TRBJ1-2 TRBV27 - TGTGCCAGCAGCTACGGCTATGGCTACACCTTC CASSYGYGYTF
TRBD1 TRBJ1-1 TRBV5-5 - TGTGCCAGCAGCACTACAGGGGCGGGTCAAGCTTTCTTT CASSTTGAGQAFF
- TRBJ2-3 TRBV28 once TGTGCCAGCAGTTCCGATGAGGAGGGAAGCACAGATACGCAGTATTTT CASSSDEEGSTDTQYF
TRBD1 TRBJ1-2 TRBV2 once TGTGCCAGCAGTGGTGGACAGGCGTATGGCTACACCTTC CASSGGQAYGYTF
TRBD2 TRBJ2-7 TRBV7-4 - TGTGCCAGCAGCCATGGGACTAGCGGTTTTACGGGGACCTACGAGCAGTACTTC CASSHGTSGFTGTYEQYF
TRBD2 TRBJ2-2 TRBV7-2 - TGTGCCAGCAGCCTAGTGGCGGGACTAGCGACCGGGGAGCTGTTTTTT CASSLVAGLATGELFF
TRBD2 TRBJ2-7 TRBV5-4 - TGTGCCAGCAGCTTGTCCCAAGGGAGGGGCTCCTACGAGCAGTACTTC CASSLSQGRGSYEQYF
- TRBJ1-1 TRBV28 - TGTGCCAGCAGTCACCCGGGGTCTGAAGCTTTCTTT CASSHPGSEAFF
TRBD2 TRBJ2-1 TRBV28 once TGTGCCAGCAGTTCGACTAGCGGGACTGCCTACAATGAGCAGTTCTTC CASSSTSGTAYNEQFF
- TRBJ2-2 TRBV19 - TGTGCCAGTAAGCGTCGCAGGGCGGACACCGGGGAGCTGTTTTTT CASKRRRADTGELFF
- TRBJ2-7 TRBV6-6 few TGTGCCAGCAGTATAGACAGAGGCCCTTTTTACGAGCAGTACTTC CASSIDRGPFYEQYF
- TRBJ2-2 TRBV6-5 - TGTGCCAGCAGTTACTCGAATAGGAGGGCCGGGGAGCTGTTTTTT CASSYSNRRAGELFF
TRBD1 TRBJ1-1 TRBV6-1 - TGTGCCCACAGGGGCAGCGGGAACACTGAAGCTTTCTTT CAHRGSGNTEAFF
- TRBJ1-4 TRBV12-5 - TGTGCTAGTGGTTTGGCCACTCCCGGGTCCCGCGGCGAAAAACTGTTTTTT CASGLATPGSRGEKLFF
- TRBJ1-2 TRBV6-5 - TGTGCCAGCAGTTACTCCGGGACTTACGGCTACACCTTC CASSYSGTYGYTF
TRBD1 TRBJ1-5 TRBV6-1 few TGTGCCAGCGGACAGGGGAACAATCAGCCCCAGCATTTT CASGQGNNQPQHF
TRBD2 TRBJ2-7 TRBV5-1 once TGCGCCAGCAGCCAAACTATAGGACTAGCGGGAATCTACGAGCAGTACTTC CASSQTIGLAGIYEQYF
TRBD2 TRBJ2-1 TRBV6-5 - TGTGCCAGCAGTTACCTCCGAGGGAGGGAAAATGAGCAGTTCTTC CASSYLRGRENEQFF
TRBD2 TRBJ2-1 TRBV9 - TGTGCCAGCAGCGCTAGCGGGGGGCCCTACAATGAGCAGTTCTTC CASSASGGPYNEQFF
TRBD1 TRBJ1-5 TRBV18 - TGTGCCAGCAAGACTTCCCAGGGGGATCAGCCCCAGCATTTT CASKTSQGDQPQHF
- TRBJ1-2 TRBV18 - TGTGCCAGCTCACCATTGCAAAATTTTGTTGAGGGAAATGGCTACACCTTC CASSPLQNFVEGNGYTF
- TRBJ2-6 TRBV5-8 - TGTGCCAGCAGCTTTCCGAGAACTGGGGCCAACGTCCTGACTTTC CASSFPRTGANVLTF
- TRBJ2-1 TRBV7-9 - TGTGCCAGCAGCTTAGCCTTTTATGGGGCGAGGAATGAGCAGTTCTTC CASSLAFYGARNEQFF
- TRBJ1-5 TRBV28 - TGTGCCAGCAGTTTATATGGGACTATGGGCAATCAGCCCCAGCATTTT CASSLYGTMGNQPQHF
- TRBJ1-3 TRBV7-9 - TGTGCCAGCAGCTTTTACAGCTCTGGAAACACCATATATTTT CASSFYSSGNTIYF
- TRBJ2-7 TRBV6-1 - TGTGCCAGCAGTGAAATTCCGGGTCCCTACGAGCAGTACTTC CASSEIPGPYEQYF
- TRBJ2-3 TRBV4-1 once TGCGCCAGCAGCCAAGCTACTGGGCCCTGGGAGACTAGCACAGATACGCAGTATTTT CASSQATGPWETSTDTQYF
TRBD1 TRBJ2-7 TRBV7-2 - TGTGCCAGCAGCTTAGAGACAGGGGGCCCTTACGAGCAGTACTTC CASSLETGGPYEQYF
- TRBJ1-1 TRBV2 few TGTGCCAGCTACAGCCCTTTGAACACTGAAGCTTTCTTT CASYSPLNTEAFF